Listed below are T cell receptor beta chains from one sample, sequenced in a study of blood T cell repertoires in COVID-19. Using immunoSEQ multiplex PCR, the repertoire was profiled, and TCRdb retains in-frame clones only, with some absent. The sample holds 250,000 to 350,000 clones, around 87% seen once. The source material was PBMCs or T cells enriched from blood (not recorded which). The source is a woman aged 25-40 years who had recovered from COVID-19. The conserved cysteine and the conserved F or W are not part of the CDR3 here. Each record gives: D gene, CDR3 length, V gene, J gene, CDR3 protein. A D gene is named only where the DNA matches it firmly.

TRBD1,13,TRBV7-8,TRBJ1-2,ASSLRDRGGYGYT
-,11,TRBV18,TRBJ1-1,ASSPRGDTEAF
-,11,TRBV5-4,TRBJ1-1,ASSLDQGDVPF
-,12,TRBV9,TRBJ1-6,ASSLSSYNSPLH
TRBD2,12,TRBV19,TRBJ2-5,ASKKFLAEETQY
-,10,TRBV7-9,TRBJ2-1,ASSLGLNEQF
-,12,TRBV7-9,TRBJ2-1,ASSLARIRGEQF
-,10,TRBV5-1,TRBJ2-7,ASSATTNEQY
TRBD2,15,TRBV4-1,TRBJ2-5,ASSLGLSGGPQETQY
TRBD1,13,TRBV5-1,TRBJ2-1,ASSLQGVAGDEQF
TRBD1,11,TRBV5-1,TRBJ1-2,ASTLSTGYGYT
-,12,TRBV5-1,TRBJ1-2,ASSLDGENYGYT
TRBD1,9,TRBV20-1,TRBJ2-7,SARDGAGGR